Here is one TCR beta chain with its context. The sample is drawn from a study of molecular identifiers for immune sequencing clone quantification. Naive CD8 T cell sorting was performed on the CD8+CD4-CCR7+CD45RA+ phenotype. TCRdb recomputed calls from the PCR reads with MiXCR, one row per CDR3 protein. The sample lists about 510,000 distinct CDR3 sequences, less than 30% seen once, with over 0.6% in the top ten. CDR3 length equals 15 residues. Trimming cost V 1 base and J 5 bases; bases outside gene matches: 4. Germline lookup yields CDR1 PRHDT and CDR2 FYEKMQ (reference sequence). This receptor was identified in a human donor in good health. Some libraries in this study had Jurkat cell RNA spiked in. V gene TRBV13 combines with J gene TRBJ2-1; 8 bases are a match to TRBD2. Sequencing used naive CD8+ T cells from blood, with Jurkat cell RNA spiked in. As for subset: FACS-sorted CD8+CD4-CCR7+CD45RA+ naive T cells. CDR3 sequence: CASSLAGGGNNEQFF. CDR3 nucleotides: TGTGCCAGCAGCTTAGCGGGGGGGGGAAACAATGAGCAGTTCTTC.